This T cell receptor (beta chain) stems from a study of T-cell reconstitution after alpha-beta-depleted transplantation in children. Germline CDR1 reads SGHKS; CDR2 reads YYEKEE (reference sequence). Trimming removed 1 base from V and 5 bases from J, with 7 bases in between. The CDR3 has 13 residues. A library of TCRbeta sequences, prepared with unique molecular identifiers, was generated. TCRdb reanalysed the PCR reads using MiXCR and keeps one entry per CDR3 protein. The table shows over 550,000 distinct CDR3 sequences, with over 9.5% occurring only once. This clonotype has a handful of counts. The sample was PBMCs from the stem cell graft donor, taken from the stem cell graft. This TCR was sampled from a human donor who donated a stem cell graft to a child with acute myeloid leukemia. V and J are TRBV5-5 and TRBJ2-1; D ambiguous. CDR3 DNA sequence: TGTGCCAGCAGCTTGTTCAGTAACAATGAGCAGTTCTTC. Translation: CASSLFSNNEQFF.